The clone carrying this T cell receptor beta chain was observed at least ten times. Its target is unknown. These data originate in a study of T-cell reconstitution after alpha-beta-depleted transplantation in children. The study's findings and limits: Where some patients showed high TCRbeta diversity at day 60, it came from recipient T cells and thymic progenitors that had survived. Fresh T-cell production supplied most of the T-cell counts and diversity seen one year after transplant. The study reportedly traced alpha-beta T cells about two months after transplant to several hundred expanded graft clones.

The CDR3 runs 14 residues. Trimming at V came to 6 bases and at J to 2 bases, leaving 5 bases not matched to a gene. The germline V gene has CDR1 SGHRS and CDR2 YFSETQ. During its preparation, the TCRbeta library received unique molecular identifiers. TCRdb reprocessed the PCR reads via MiXCR and lists one record per CDR3 protein. The sample records 700,000 or so distinct CDR3 sequences, about an eighth being singletons. The chain combines TRBV5-1 with TRBJ2-1; 7 bases line up with TRBD1. Sequenced here: PBMCs, sampled before TCRalphabeta/CD19-depleted stem cell transplant. This TCR was recovered from a girl aged 2 to 9 with congenital amegakaryocytic thrombocytopenia, due to receive a stem cell transplant. The CDR3: CASKGASPYNEQFF. The CDR3 DNA is TGCGCCAGCAAGGGGGCTAGCCCCTACAATGAGCAGTTCTTC.